These T cell receptor beta chains were read from a single sample in a study of Graves' ophthalmopathy and Graves' hyperthyroidism. TCRdb used MiXCR to reprocess the multiplex PCR reads, holding one entry per CDR3 protein. The sample lists about 740,000 distinct CDR3 sequences; 35% to 50% were seen once. The material sequenced was peripheral blood. These receptors were obtained from an adult man with Graves' ophthalmopathy. The CDR3 runs from the conserved cysteine through the conserved F or W. A D gene is named only where the DNA matches it firmly. Part of the rows lack a size; the others show once, few, many or a class for expanded clones.

J	V	D	size	CDR3	DNA
TRBJ1-3	TRBV7-9	.	once	CASSLAGGLNTIYF	TGTGCCAGCAGCTTAGCGGGGGGTTTGAACACCATATATTTT
TRBJ2-7	TRBV7-2	.	.	CASSLVRYSSYEQYF	TGTGCCAGCAGCTTAGTTCGGTACAGCTCCTACGAGCAGTACTTC
TRBJ2-5	TRBV9	TRBD1	.	CASSKDRGGGETQYF	TGTGCCAGCAGCAAGGACAGGGGCGGTGGAGAGACCCAGTACTTC
TRBJ2-2	TRBV15	.	.	CATSNTLQGDGELFF	TGTGCCACCAGCAATACATTACAGGGAGACGGGGAGCTGTTTTTT
TRBJ2-7	TRBV2	.	many	CASRNRGLGYEQYF	TGTGCCAGCAGAAACAGGGGACTCGGGTACGAGCAGTACTTC
TRBJ1-5	TRBV19	.	many	CASSPGLGRGGQPQHF	TGTGCCAGTAGTCCTGGACTCGGCAGGGGAGGTCAGCCCCAGCATTTT
TRBJ2-3	TRBV10-3	.	.	CAIRGDTDTQYF	TGTGCCATCAGGGGGGACACAGATACGCAGTATTTT
TRBJ2-7	TRBV6-6	.	.	CASSLSTSSGNQYF	TGTGCCAGCAGCCTCTCCACGAGTAGCGGAAACCAGTACTTC
TRBJ1-5	TRBV7-2	.	many	CASSLSRVGNQPQHF	TGTGCCAGCAGCTTAAGTCGAGTCGGCAATCAGCCCCAGCATTTT
TRBJ1-2	TRBV25-1	.	many	CASSGVGLSYTF	TGTGCCAGCAGTGGCGTTGGGTTGAGCTACACCTTC
TRBJ2-7	TRBV6-5	.	few	CASSVGGKGSSYEQYF	TGTGCCAGCAGCGTAGGAGGGAAGGGGAGCTCCTACGAGCAGTACTTC
TRBJ1-4	TRBV4-3	.	.	CASSQAGTKHEKLFF	TGCGCCAGCAGCCAAGCCGGGACAAAGCATGAAAAACTGTTTTTT
TRBJ1-2	TRBV2	.	few	CASSEVGQNNYGYTF	TGTGCCAGCAGTGAAGTGGGACAAAATAACTATGGCTACACCTTC
TRBJ2-7	TRBV9	TRBD2	.	CASSGGLAGAQQYF	TGTGCCAGCAGCGGCGGACTAGCGGGAGCGCAGCAGTACTTC
TRBJ1-1	TRBV19	.	.	CASGTPGQTWTEAFF	TGTGCCAGTGGTACCCCCGGACAGACGTGGACTGAAGCTTTCTTT
TRBJ2-7	TRBV20-1	.	.	CSARDLVTYEQYF	TGCAGTGCTAGAGATCTGGTTACCTACGAGCAGTACTTC
TRBJ2-3	TRBV7-3	TRBD2	.	CASSISGRGDTQYF	TGTGCCAGCAGCATTAGCGGGAGAGGAGATACGCAGTATTTT
TRBJ1-5	TRBV10-3	.	once	CAISRTAGGLNQPQHF	TGTGCCATCAGTCGGACAGCTGGAGGTCTTAATCAGCCCCAGCATTTT
TRBJ1-5	TRBV6-4	.	.	CASSETGTHQPQHF	TGTGCCAGCAGTGAAACCGGGACACATCAGCCCCAGCATTTT
TRBJ1-1	TRBV6-5	.	few	CASSSLLGRGGPEAFF	TGTGCCAGCAGTTCCTTGTTAGGGCGCGGAGGGCCTGAAGCTTTCTTT
TRBJ2-5	TRBV19	.	.	CASSTGQATETQYF	TGTGCCAGTAGTACAGGACAAGCAACAGAGACCCAGTACTTC
TRBJ2-7	TRBV29-1	TRBD2	many	CSVELAGGMKQYF	TGCAGCGTTGAATTAGCGGGAGGCATGAAGCAGTACTTC
TRBJ1-1	TRBV7-9	.	few	CASSYSLGSRSGEAFF	TGTGCCAGCAGTTACTCGTTAGGTTCCCGTTCGGGTGAAGCTTTCTTT
TRBJ2-5	TRBV7-2	.	.	CASSPDAVGWGEQYF	TGTGCCAGCAGCCCAGACGCCGTGGGGTGGGGGGAGCAGTACTTC
TRBJ1-2	TRBV12-3/TRBV12-4	.	.	CASTDGSYGYTF	TGTGCCAGCACCGACGGTTCCTACGGCTACACCTTC
TRBJ2-7	TRBV7-9	TRBD1	few	CASSFLRGNREQYF	TGTGCCAGCAGCTTTCTCAGGGGGAATCGCGAGCAGTACTTC
TRBJ1-5	TRBV24-1	.	many	CATRGGSNQPQHF	TGTGCCACCCGCGGGGGTAGCAATCAGCCCCAGCATTTT
TRBJ2-7	TRBV20-1	.	.	CSARDVSGIDEQYF	TGCAGTGCTAGAGATGTCTCGGGAATCGACGAGCAGTACTTC
TRBJ2-7	TRBV7-6	.	.	CASSQDPGTSVQAYF	TGTGCCAGCAGCCAAGATCCGGGGACCTCCGTACAGGCGTACTTC
TRBJ1-3	TRBV7-9	.	many	CASSAARVDTIYF	TGTGCCAGCAGCGCCGCGAGGGTAGACACCATATATTTT
TRBJ2-2	TRBV6-6	.	.	CASSFSWGVTNTGELFF	TGTGCCAGCAGTTTCTCTTGGGGGGTCACGAACACCGGGGAGCTGTTTTTT
TRBJ1-6	TRBV2	.	.	CASSFDRGSPLHF	TGTGCCAGCAGTTTTGATCGAGGTTCACCCCTCCACTTT
TRBJ1-1	TRBV20-1	TRBD1	few	CSAYPGQGNTEAFF	TGCAGTGCTTATCCGGGACAGGGGAACACTGAAGCTTTCTTT
TRBJ2-7	TRBV24-1	TRBD1	many	CATNSAWDRSYEQYF	TGTGCCACGAACTCGGCCTGGGACAGATCCTACGAGCAGTACTTC
TRBJ2-5	TRBV9	.	.	CASSQDSQGLETQYF	TGTGCCAGCAGCCAAGATTCGCAGGGGCTAGAGACCCAGTACTTC
TRBJ1-4	TRBV25-1	.	.	CASSRDISEKLFF	TGTGCCAGCAGCAGGGACATTAGTGAAAAACTGTTTTTT
TRBJ1-1	TRBV19	.	few	CASSIDNMNTEAFF	TGTGCCAGTAGTATTGACAATATGAACACTGAAGCTTTCTTT
TRBJ2-7	TRBV20-1	.	.	CSALGTVSYEQYF	TGCAGTGCCCTTGGGACGGTCTCCTACGAGCAGTACTTC
TRBJ1-5	TRBV7-9	.	many	CASSFWGQPQHF	TGTGCCAGCAGCTTTTGGGGTCAGCCCCAGCATTTT
TRBJ2-5	TRBV25-1	TRBD1	many	CASSEGTGLSQETQYF	TGTGCCAGCAGTGAAGGGACAGGCCTTTCCCAAGAGACCCAGTACTTC
TRBJ2-2	TRBV7-9	.	.	CASSLFLANGELFF	TGTGCCAGCAGCTTATTCCTGGCCAACGGGGAGCTGTTTTTT
TRBJ1-5	TRBV13	TRBD1	.	CASSLGGGTGTGDQPQHF	TGTGCCAGCAGCTTAGGAGGGGGGACAGGGACAGGGGATCAGCCCCAGCATTTT
TRBJ1-5	TRBV5-1	.	.	CASSLDGTDSNQPQHF	TGCGCCAGCAGCTTGGACGGGACCGATAGCAATCAGCCCCAGCATTTT
TRBJ2-5	TRBV14	.	many	CASSPSLATQYF	TGTGCCAGCAGCCCTTCTCTCGCGACCCAGTACTTC
TRBJ1-2	TRBV10-3	.	.	CASSAGFAGDYGYTF	TGTGCCAGCAGCGCGGGTTTCGCTGGGGACTATGGCTACACCTTC
TRBJ2-5	TRBV6-6	.	few	CASSYVGRGETQYF	TGTGCCAGCAGTTATGTCGGGAGAGGTGAGACCCAGTACTTC
TRBJ2-2	TRBV25-1	TRBD2	.	CASSLAGETGELFF	TGTGCCAGCAGCTTAGCGGGGGAGACCGGGGAGCTGTTTTTT
TRBJ2-5	TRBV24-1	TRBD1	many	CATSDPTDRGLQETQYF	TGTGCCACCAGTGATCCGACGGACAGGGGTCTCCAAGAGACCCAGTACTTC
TRBJ2-7	TRBV29-1	TRBD2	few	CSVAGLAGVTYEQYF	TGCAGCGTTGCTGGACTAGCGGGAGTTACGTACGAGCAGTACTTC
TRBJ1-6	TRBV25-1	TRBD1	.	CARQGYNSPLHF	TGTGCTAGACAGGGCTATAATTCACCCCTCCACTTT
TRBJ1-1	TRBV12-5	.	.	CASGLGQPGNTEAFF	TGTGCTAGTGGTTTGGGACAGCCGGGGAACACTGAAGCTTTCTTT
TRBJ1-4	TRBV5-1	.	few	CASNSTVGIRAQSEKLFF	TGCGCCAGCAACAGTACGGTTGGGATTAGGGCCCAGTCGGAAAAACTGTTTTTT
TRBJ2-7	TRBV11-2	.	.	CASSFGDSPIYEQYF	TGTGCCAGCAGCTTTGGCGACAGTCCCATCTACGAGCAGTACTTC
TRBJ1-6	TRBV7-2	.	.	CASSLAQGESNQPLHF	TGTGCCAGCAGCTTAGCGCAGGGCGAAAGCAATCAGCCCCTCCACTTT
TRBJ2-7	TRBV7-6	.	.	CASSHRTGVYEQYF	TGTGCCAGCAGCCACCGGACGGGAGTCTACGAGCAGTACTTC